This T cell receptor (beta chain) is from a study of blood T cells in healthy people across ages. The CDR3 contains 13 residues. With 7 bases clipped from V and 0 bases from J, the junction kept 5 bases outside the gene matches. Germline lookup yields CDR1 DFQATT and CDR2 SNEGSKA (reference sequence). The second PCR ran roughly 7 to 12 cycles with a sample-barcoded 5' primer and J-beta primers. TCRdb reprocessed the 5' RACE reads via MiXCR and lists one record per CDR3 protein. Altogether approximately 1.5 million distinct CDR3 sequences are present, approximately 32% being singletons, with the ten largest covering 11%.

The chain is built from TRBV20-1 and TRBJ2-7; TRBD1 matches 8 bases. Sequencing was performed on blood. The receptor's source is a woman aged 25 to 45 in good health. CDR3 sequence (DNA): TGCAGTGGGTGGGGACAGGACTCCTACGAGCAGTACTTC. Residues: CSGWGQDSYEQYF.